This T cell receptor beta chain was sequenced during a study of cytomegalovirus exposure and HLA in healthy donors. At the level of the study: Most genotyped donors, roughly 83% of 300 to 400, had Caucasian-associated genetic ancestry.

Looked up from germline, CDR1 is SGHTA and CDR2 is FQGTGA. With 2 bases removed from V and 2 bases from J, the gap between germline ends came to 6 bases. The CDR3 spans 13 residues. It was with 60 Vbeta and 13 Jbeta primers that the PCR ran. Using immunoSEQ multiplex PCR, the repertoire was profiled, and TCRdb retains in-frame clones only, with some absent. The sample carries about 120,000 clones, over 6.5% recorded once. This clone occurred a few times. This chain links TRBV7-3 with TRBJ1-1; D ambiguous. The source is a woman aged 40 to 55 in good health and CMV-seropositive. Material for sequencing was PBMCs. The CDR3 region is CASSLSGNTEAFF. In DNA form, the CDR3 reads TGTGCCAGCAGCTTATCGGGTAACACTGAAGCTTTCTTT.